The rows below give T cell receptor beta chains drawn from one sample of a study of high-grade serous ovarian cancer treatment subgroups. TCRdb keeps only in-frame clones here, not all; method: immunoSEQ multiplex PCR. This table has 2,500 or so clones, 72% appearing once. Sequencing input: tumor tissue. Every receptor here comes from a human donor with high-grade serous ovarian cancer. The CDR3 runs from the conserved cysteine through the conserved F or W.

V	J	CDR3
TRBV5-1	TRBJ2-3	CASSLGVLAGGLADTQYF
TRBV7-9	TRBJ2-7	CASSLLGSNVHEQYF
TRBV7-9	TRBJ2-2	CASSTTVDRGAGELFF
TRBV2	TRBJ2-1	CASSTTRTSGIYNEQFF
TRBV27	TRBJ2-3	CASSSTGRGTDTQYF
TRBV7-6	TRBJ2-7	CASSLAQTSGSLSGGEQYF
TRBV18	TRBJ2-3	CASSPGPGKDTQYF
TRBV7-3	TRBJ1-1	CASSLDGLNTEAFF
TRBV4-1	TRBJ1-1	CASSWGQSPMNTEAFF
TRBV4-2	TRBJ1-3	CASSQTYHSGNTIYF
TRBV10-1	TRBJ2-3	CASSGRGLDTQYF
TRBV28	TRBJ2-3	CASSQPSTDTQYF
TRBV6-1	TRBJ1-3	CASMSTPNTIYF
TRBV11-2	TRBJ2-6	CAGSLTGSNVLTF
TRBV7-7	TRBJ2-3	CASSSTSGSDTQYF
TRBV5-1	TRBJ2-1	CASSLDPVYNEQFF
TRBV2	TRBJ2-3	CASSGRTGGTDTQYF
TRBV23-1	TRBJ2-3	CASSQAGTSGRAPCTDTQYF
TRBV5-5	TRBJ2-1	CASSFLWAATYNEQFF
TRBV6-5	TRBJ2-1	CASSYSVPAREQFF
TRBV14	TRBJ1-2	CASSLAGTGSVGYTF
TRBV29-1	TRBJ2-3	CSVRGSTDTQYF
TRBV5-1	TRBJ2-7	CASSFGGGPSYEQYF
TRBV27	TRBJ2-7	CASSLIPGQGSSYEQYF
TRBV28	TRBJ2-7	CASRMTSGSFHEQYF
TRBV29-1	TRBJ2-3	CSVALLWGTDTQYF
TRBV9	TRBJ2-3	CASSVTGGDTQYF
TRBV19	TRBJ2-1	CASSSTGDEQFF
TRBV19	TRBJ2-1	CASSGRGYNEQFF
TRBV11-3	TRBJ2-5	CASSLQTGRETQYF
TRBV27	TRBJ1-2	CASSLLQRLGSREVHDGYTF
TRBV9	TRBJ2-2	CASSDRSGGELFF
TRBV27	TRBJ2-1	CASNPTSVHNEQFF
TRBV19	TRBJ1-2	CASSIGSGGKGYTF
TRBV7-6	TRBJ2-3	CASSLTSAGIPDTQYF
TRBV28	TRBJ1-2	CASSSQGPHGYTF
TRBV9	TRBJ1-1	CASSARDRMNTEAFF
TRBV5-1	TRBJ2-1	CASSLDRANNEQFF
TRBV5-4	TRBJ2-5	CASSVGHLETQYF
TRBV5-8	TRBJ2-5	CASSSPGQQETQYF
TRBV7-2	TRBJ2-3	CASSLSLAGGADTQYF